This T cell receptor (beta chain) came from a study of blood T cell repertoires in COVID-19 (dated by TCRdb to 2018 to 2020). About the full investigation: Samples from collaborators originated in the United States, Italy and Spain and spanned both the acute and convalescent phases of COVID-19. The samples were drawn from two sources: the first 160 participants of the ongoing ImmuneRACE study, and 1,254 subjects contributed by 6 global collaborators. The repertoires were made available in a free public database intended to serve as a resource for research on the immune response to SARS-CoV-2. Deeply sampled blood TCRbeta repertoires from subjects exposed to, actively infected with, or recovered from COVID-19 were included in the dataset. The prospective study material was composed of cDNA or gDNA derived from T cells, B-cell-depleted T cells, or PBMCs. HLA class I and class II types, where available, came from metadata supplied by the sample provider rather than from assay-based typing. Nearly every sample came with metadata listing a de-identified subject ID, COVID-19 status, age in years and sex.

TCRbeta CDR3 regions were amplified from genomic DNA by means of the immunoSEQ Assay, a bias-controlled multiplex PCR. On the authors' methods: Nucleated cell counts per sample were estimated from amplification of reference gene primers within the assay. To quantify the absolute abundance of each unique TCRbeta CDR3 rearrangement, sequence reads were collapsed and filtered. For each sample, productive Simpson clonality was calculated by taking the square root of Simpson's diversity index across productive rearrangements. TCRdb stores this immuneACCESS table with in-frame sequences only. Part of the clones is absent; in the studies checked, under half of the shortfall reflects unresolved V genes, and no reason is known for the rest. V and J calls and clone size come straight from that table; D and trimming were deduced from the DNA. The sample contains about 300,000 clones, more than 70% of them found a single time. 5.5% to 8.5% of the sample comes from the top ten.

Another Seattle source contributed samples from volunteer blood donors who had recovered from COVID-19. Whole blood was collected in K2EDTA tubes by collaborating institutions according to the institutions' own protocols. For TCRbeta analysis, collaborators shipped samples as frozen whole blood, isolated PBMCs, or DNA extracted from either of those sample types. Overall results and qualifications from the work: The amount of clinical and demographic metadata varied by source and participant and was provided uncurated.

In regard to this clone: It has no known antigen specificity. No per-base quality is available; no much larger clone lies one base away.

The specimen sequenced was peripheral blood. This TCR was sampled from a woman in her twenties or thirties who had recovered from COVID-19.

This receptor carries the CDR3 CATSRTGETQPQHF. The DNA is TGTGCCACCAGCCGGACAGGGGAAACCCAGCCCCAGCATTTT. This chain is built from TRBV24-1 and TRBJ1-5; 9 of the junction bases match TRBD1. Reading from cysteine to phenylalanine, the CDR3 counts 14 amino acids. Only the CDR3 region is kept as DNA, spanning 42 bases read in frame from base 1. For CDR1 and CDR2, the germline V gene lists KGHDR and SFDVKD. V has 7 bases trimmed and J has 7 bases trimmed; junction bases matching no gene number 7.